Listed below are T cell receptor beta chains from one sample, sequenced in a study of blood T cell repertoires in COVID-19. The table came from immunoSEQ multiplex PCR; TCRdb's copy has only in-frame clones and leaves some out. Here the sample spans 650,000 to 800,000 clones, more than 80% being singletons. Sequences were obtained from peripheral blood. These receptors were obtained from a woman between 18 and 30 years old with acute or convalescent COVID-19. Both conserved end residues are part of each CDR3. Size values are once, few and many counts, or a class for expanded clones, and some rows have none.

j_gene,abundance,len,v_gene,CDR3aa
TRBJ2-2,-,18,TRBV10-2,CASSEPLAGGPHTGELFF
TRBJ2-3,-,12,TRBV7-2,CASSFSRDTQYF
TRBJ1-3,-,19,TRBV7-9,CASSLANRPGFLSGNTIYF
TRBJ1-5,-,13,TRBV6-5,CASNAGSNQPQHF
TRBJ2-1,-,16,TRBV11-2,CASSLEPGLRYNEQFF
TRBJ2-1,-,15,TRBV5-1,CASSLTASSYNEQFF
TRBJ1-2,-,13,TRBV19,CASSIAFNYGYTF
TRBJ1-1,-,13,TRBV12-5,CASGSDREYEAFF
TRBJ2-7,-,14,TRBV20-1,CSASSTTLYYEQYF
TRBJ1-4,-,15,TRBV4-3,CASSHLRGPVEKLFF
TRBJ1-2,-,17,TRBV19,CASSSGLRPTRNYGYTF
TRBJ2-5,-,15,TRBV5-1,CASTPGHRGTETQYF
TRBJ2-7,-,14,TRBV5-1,CASNTGTGVYEQYF
TRBJ1-3,-,16,TRBV11-2,CASRLPGTDPGNTIYF
TRBJ2-3,-,16,TRBV9,CASSETGAGATDTQYF
TRBJ1-2,-,13,TRBV5-6,CASSPGTPYGYTF
TRBJ2-7,-,17,TRBV7-8,CASSFSGTSGGGYEQYF
TRBJ1-5,-,15,TRBV9,CASSVGQNSNQPQHF
TRBJ1-6,-,16,TRBV29-1,CSVDTSQGADNSPLHF
TRBJ1-2,-,14,TRBV4-1,CASSQDPGDYGYTF
TRBJ2-2,-,14,TRBV27,CASSLRTNTGELFF
TRBJ2-5,-,12,TRBV2,CASSRGQETQYF
TRBJ1-2,-,14,TRBV6-5,CASSTGVANYGYTF
TRBJ1-1,-,15,TRBV6-4,CASSESSEGNTEAFF
TRBJ1-5,-,14,TRBV6-1,CASSEGGGHQPQHF
TRBJ2-3,many,14,TRBV9,CASSPRQSTDTQYF
TRBJ1-3,-,15,TRBV9,CASSEGNRVRSTIYF
TRBJ1-2,-,16,TRBV5-1,CASSSPPGIGGDGYTF
TRBJ1-1,-,14,TRBV19,CASRPGTGSTEAFF